The clone carrying this T cell receptor beta chain came up many times. This sample is part of a study of identical twins. MiXCR was run by TCRdb on the 5' RACE reads, yielding one entry per CDR3 protein. The sample has approximately 210,000 distinct CDR3 sequences; 5.5% to 7.5% are singletons. V was cut by 2 bases and J by 1 base, with 13 bases left in between. The germline V gene encodes CDR1 SGHRS and CDR2 YFSETQ. CDR3 size: 15 residues. This sample also appeared in a second study, on T cells expressing NK-cell markers.

This rearrangement joins TRBV5-1 to TRBJ2-7; the D is unclear. The sample consisted of CD8+ T cells sorted from blood. This sequence originates from a woman aged 18-29 years in good health. The CDR3: CASSLTSPTSYEQYF. The CDR3 DNA follows: TGCGCCAGCAGCTTAACGTCGCCTACTTCCTACGAGCAGTACTTC. The variable domain in full, with the rest retrieved from reference TRBV5-1 and TRBJ2-7, is KAGVTQTPRYLIKTRGQQVTLSCSPISGHRSVSWYQQTPGQGLQFLFEYFSETQRNKGNFPGRFSGRQFSNSRSEMNVSTLELGDSALYLCASSLTSPTSYEQYFGPGTRLTVT.